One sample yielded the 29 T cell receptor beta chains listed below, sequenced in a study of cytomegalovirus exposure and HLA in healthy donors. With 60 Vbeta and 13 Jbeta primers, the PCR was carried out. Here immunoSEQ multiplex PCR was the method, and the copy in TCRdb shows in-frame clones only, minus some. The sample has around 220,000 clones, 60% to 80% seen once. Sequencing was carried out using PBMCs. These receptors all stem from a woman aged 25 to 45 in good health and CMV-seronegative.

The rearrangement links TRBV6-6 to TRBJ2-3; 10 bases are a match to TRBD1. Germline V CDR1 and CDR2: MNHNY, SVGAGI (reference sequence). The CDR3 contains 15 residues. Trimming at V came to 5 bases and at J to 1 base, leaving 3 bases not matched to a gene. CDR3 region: CASSDGTGGTDTQYF. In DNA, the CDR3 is TGTGCCAGCAGTGACGGGACAGGGGGCACAGATACGCAGTATTTT.

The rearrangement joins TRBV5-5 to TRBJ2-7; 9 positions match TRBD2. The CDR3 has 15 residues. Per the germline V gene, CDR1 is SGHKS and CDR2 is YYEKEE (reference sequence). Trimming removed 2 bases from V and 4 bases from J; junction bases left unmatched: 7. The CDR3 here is CASSLVAGASYEQYF. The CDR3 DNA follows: TGTGCCAGCAGCTTAGTAGCGGGAGCGAGTTACGAGCAGTACTTC.

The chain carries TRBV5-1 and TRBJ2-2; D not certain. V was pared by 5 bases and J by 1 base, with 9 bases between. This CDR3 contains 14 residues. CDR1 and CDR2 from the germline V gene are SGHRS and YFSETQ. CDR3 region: CASSPYENTGELFF. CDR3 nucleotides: TGCGCCAGCAGTCCCTATGAGAACACCGGGGAGCTGTTTTTT.

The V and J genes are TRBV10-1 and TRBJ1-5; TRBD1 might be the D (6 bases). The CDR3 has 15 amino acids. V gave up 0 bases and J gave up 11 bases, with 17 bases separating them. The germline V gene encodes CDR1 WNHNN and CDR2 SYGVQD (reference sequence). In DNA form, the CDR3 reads TGCGCCAGCAGTGAGTCCGGGTCCGACAGGAGGTCCCAGCATTTT. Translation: CASSESGSDRRSQHF.

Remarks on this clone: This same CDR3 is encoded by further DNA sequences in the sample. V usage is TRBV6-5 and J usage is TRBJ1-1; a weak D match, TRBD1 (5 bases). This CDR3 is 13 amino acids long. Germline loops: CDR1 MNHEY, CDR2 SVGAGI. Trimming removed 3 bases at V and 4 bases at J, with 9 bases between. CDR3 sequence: CASSYRGGTEAFF. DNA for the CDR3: TGTGCCAGCAGTTATCGGGGGGGCACTGAAGCTTTCTTT.

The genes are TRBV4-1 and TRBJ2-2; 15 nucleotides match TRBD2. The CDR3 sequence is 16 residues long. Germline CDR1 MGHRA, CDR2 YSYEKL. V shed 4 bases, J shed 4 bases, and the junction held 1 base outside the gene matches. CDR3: CASSRTSGGGTGELFF. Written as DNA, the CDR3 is TGCGCCAGCAGCCGGACTAGCGGGGGGGGCACCGGGGAGCTGTTTTTT.

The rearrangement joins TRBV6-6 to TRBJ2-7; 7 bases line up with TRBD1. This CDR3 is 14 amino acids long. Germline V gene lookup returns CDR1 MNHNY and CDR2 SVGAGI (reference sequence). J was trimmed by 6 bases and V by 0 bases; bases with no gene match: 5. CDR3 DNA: TGTGCCAGCAGTTACTCGGGGGACAGCGGCGAGCAGTACTTC. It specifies CASSYSGDSGEQYF.

The CDR3 sequence is CASSADGYTF. The CDR3 bases are TGTGCCAGCAGCGCGGATGGCTACACCTTC. The chain combines TRBV5-8 with TRBJ1-2; D is unclear. The ends were cut back, 4 bases at V and 6 bases at J, with 4 bases in the middle. The CDR3 runs 10 residues. The germline V gene has CDR1 SGHTS and CDR2 YDEGEE.

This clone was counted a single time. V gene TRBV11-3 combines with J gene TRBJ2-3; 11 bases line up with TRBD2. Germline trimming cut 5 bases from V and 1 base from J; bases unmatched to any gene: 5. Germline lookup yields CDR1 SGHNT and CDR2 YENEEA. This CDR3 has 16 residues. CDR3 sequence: CASSTQLAGGTDTQYF. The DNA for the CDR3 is TGTGCCAGCAGCACCCAACTAGCGGGGGGCACAGATACGCAGTATTTT. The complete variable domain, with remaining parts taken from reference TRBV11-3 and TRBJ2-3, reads EAGVVQSPRYKIIEKKQPVAFWCNPISGHNTLYWYLQNLGQGPELLIRYENEEAVDDSQLPKDRFSAERLKGVDSTLKIQPAELGDSAVYLCASSTQLAGGTDTQYFGPGTRLTVL.

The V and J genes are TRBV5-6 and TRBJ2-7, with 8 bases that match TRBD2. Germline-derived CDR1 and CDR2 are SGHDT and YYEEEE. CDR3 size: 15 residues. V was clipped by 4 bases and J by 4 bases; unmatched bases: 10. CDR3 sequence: CASSGMLAGGYEQYF. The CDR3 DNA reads TGTGCCAGCAGCGGAATGCTAGCGGGCGGATACGAGCAGTACTTC.

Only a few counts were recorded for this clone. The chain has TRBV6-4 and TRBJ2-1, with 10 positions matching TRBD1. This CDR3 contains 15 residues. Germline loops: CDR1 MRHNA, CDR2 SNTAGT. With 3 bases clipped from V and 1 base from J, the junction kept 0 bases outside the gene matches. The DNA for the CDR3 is TGTGCCAGCAGTGAGGGACAGGGGTCCTACAATGAGCAGTTCTTC. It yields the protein CASSEGQGSYNEQFF.

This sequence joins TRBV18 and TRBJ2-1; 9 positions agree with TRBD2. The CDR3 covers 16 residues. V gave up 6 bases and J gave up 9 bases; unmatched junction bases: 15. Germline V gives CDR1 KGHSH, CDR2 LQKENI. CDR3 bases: TGTGCCAGCTCTGCTCTCGGGGTTATAGCGGGAGTTGAGCAGTTCTTC. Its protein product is CASSALGVIAGVEQFF.

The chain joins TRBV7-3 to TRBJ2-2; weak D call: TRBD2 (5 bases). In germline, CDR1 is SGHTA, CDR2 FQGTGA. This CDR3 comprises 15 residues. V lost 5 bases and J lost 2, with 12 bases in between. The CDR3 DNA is TGTGCCAGCAGCCCACAAACTAGTAACACCGGGGAGCTGTTTTTT. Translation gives CASSPQTSNTGELFF. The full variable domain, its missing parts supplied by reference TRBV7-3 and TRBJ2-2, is GAGVSQTPSNKVTEKGKYVELRCDPISGHTALYWYRQSLGQGPEFLIYFQGTGAADDSGLPNDRFFAVRPEGSVSTLKIQRTERGDSAVYLCASSPQTSNTGELFFGEGSRLTVL.

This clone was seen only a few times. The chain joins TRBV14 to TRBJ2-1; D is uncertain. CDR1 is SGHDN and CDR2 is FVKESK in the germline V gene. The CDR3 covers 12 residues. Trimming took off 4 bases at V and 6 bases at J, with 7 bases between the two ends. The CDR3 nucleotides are TGTGCCAGCAGCCTCGTGTCCAATGAGCAGTTCTTC. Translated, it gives CASSLVSNEQFF.

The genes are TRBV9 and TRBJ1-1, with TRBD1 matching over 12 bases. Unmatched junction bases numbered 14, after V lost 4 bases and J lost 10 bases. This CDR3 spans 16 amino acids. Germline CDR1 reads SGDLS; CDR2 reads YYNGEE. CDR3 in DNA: TGTGCCAGCAGCCCGCTTACCCCCGGGACAGGGGGCAGAGCTTTCTTT. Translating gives CASSPLTPGTGGRAFF.

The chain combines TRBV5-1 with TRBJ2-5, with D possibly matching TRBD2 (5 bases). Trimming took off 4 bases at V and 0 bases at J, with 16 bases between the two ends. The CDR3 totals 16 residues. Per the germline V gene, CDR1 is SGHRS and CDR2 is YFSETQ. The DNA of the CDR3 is TGCGCCAGCAGCCGCGACCTTTACGGGGACCAAGAGACCCAGTACTTC. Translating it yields CASSRDLYGDQETQYF.

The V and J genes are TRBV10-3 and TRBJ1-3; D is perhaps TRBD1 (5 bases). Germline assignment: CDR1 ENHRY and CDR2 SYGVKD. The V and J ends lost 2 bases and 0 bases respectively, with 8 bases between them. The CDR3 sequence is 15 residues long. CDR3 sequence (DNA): TGTGCCATCAGTGAGGGGGACTTCTCTGGAAACACCATATATTTT. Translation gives CAISEGDFSGNTIYF.

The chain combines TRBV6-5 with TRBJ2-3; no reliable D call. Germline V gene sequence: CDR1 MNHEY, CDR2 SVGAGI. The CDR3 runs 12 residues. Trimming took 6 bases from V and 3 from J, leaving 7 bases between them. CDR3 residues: CASSPRTDTQYF. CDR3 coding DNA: TGTGCCAGCAGCCCCCGGACAGATACGCAGTATTTT.

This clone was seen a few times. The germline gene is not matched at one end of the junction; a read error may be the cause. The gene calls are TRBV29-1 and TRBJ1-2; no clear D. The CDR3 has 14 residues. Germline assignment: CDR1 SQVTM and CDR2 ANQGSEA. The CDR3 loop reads CSVEVPLNLGGYNF. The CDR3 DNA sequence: TGCAGCGTTGAAGTACCGCTGAACCTTGGAGGCTACAACTTC.

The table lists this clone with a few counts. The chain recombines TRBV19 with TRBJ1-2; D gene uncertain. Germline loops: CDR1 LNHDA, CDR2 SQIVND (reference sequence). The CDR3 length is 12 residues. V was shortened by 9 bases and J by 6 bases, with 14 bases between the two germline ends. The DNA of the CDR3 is TGTGCCAGCGGGGATCTACGGGATGGCTACACCTTC. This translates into CASGDLRDGYTF. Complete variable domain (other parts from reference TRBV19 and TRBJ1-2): DGGITQSPKYLFRKEGQNVTLSCEQNLNHDAMYWYRQDPGQGLRLIYYSQIVNDFQKGDIAEGYSVSREKKESFPLTVTSAQKNPTAFYLCASGDLRDGYTFGSGTRLTVV.

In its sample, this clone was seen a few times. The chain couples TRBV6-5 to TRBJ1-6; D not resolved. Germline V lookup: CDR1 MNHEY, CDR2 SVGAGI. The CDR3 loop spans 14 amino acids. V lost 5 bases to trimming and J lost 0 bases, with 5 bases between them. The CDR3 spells CASSPRSYNSPLHF. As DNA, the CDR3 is TGTGCCAGCAGTCCTCGCTCCTATAATTCACCCCTCCACTTT.

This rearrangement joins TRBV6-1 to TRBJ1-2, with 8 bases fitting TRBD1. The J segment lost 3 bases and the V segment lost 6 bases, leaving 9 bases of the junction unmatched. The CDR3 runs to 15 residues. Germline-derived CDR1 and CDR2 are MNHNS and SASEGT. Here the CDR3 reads CASSQRQGHHYGYTF. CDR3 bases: TGTGCCAGCAGCCAAAGACAGGGGCACCACTATGGCTACACCTTC.

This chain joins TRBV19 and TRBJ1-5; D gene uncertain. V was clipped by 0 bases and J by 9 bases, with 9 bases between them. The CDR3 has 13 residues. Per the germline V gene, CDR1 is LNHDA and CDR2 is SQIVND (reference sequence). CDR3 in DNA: TGTGCCAGTAGTATAGAGGTGAGCGGGCCCCAGCATTTT. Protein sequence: CASSIEVSGPQHF.

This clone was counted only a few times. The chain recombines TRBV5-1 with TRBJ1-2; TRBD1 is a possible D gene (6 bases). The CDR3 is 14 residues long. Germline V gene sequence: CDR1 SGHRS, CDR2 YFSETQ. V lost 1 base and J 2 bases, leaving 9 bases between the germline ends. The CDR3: CASSLTGNNYGYTF. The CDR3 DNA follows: TGCGCCAGCAGCTTGACAGGGAACAACTATGGCTACACCTTC. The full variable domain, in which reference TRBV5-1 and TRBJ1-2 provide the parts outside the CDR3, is KAGVTQTPRYLIKTRGQQVTLSCSPISGHRSVSWYQQTPGQGLQFLFEYFSETQRNKGNFPGRFSGRQFSNSRSEMNVSTLELGDSALYLCASSLTGNNYGYTFGSGTRLTVV.

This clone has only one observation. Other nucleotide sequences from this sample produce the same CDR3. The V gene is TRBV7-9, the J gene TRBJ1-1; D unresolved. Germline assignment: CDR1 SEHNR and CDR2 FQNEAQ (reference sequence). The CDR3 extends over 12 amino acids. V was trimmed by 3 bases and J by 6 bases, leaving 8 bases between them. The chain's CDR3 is CASSLEGAEAFF. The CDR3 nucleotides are TGTGCCAGCAGCTTGGAGGGCGCTGAAGCTTTCTTT. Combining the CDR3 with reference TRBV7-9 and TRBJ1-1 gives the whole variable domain DTGVSQNPRHKITKRGQNVTFRCDPISEHNRLYWYRQTLGQGPEFLTYFQNEAQLEKSRLLSDRFSAERPKGSFSTLEIQRTEQGDSAMYLCASSLEGAEAFFGQGTRLTVV.

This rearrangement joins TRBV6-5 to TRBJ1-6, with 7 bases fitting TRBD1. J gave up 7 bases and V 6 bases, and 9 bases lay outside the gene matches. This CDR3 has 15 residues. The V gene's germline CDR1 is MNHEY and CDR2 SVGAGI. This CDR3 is CASRSRDSHNSPLHF. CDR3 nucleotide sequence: TGTGCCAGCAGGTCGCGGGACAGTCACAATTCACCCCTCCACTTT.

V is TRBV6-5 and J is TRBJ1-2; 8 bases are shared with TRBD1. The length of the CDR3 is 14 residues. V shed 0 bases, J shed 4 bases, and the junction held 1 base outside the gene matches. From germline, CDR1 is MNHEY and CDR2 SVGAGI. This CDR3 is CASSYSGQGYGYTF. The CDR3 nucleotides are TGTGCCAGCAGTTACTCCGGACAGGGCTATGGCTACACCTTC.

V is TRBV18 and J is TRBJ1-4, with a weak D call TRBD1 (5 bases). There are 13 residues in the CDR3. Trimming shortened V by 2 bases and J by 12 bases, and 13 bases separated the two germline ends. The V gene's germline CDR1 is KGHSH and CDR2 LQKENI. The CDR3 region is CASSPGQGQELFF. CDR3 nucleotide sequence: TGTGCCAGCTCACCAGGTCAGGGCCAAGAACTGTTTTTT. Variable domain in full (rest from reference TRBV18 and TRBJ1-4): NAGVMQNPRHLVRRRGQEARLRCSPMKGHSHVYWYRQLPEEGLKFMVYLQKENIIDESGMPKERFSAEFPKEGPSILRIQQVVRGDSAAYFCASSPGQGQELFFGSGTQLSVL.

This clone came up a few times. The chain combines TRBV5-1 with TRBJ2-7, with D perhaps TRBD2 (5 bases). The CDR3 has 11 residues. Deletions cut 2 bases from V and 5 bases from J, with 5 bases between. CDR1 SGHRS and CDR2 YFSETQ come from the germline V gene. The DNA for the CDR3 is TGCGCCAGCAGCTTCGGGAACGAGCAGTACTTC. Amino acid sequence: CASSFGNEQYF. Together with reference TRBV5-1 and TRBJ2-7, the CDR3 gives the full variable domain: KAGVTQTPRYLIKTRGQQVTLSCSPISGHRSVSWYQQTPGQGLQFLFEYFSETQRNKGNFPGRFSGRQFSNSRSEMNVSTLELGDSALYLCASSFGNEQYFGPGTRLTVT.